This TCR beta chain derives from a study of human T cells and chemical hapten exposure. This clonotype showed up just a few times. Unfractionated whole blood served as the source for total RNA extraction. Trimming took off 3 bases at V and 0 bases at J, with 6 bases between the two ends. The CDR3 spans 14 residues. Germline CDR1 reads LNHDA; CDR2 reads SQIVND (reference sequence). Unique molecular identifiers were affixed to discrete cDNA molecules within the library. TCRdb processed the 5' RACE reads anew with MiXCR; each CDR3 protein has one entry. The sample lists 110,000 or so distinct CDR3 sequences, around a fifth seen once, with approximately 2.8% in the top ten.

The genes are TRBV19 and TRBJ1-5, with D perhaps TRBD1 (5 bases). This clonotype originated in a human donor in good health. The CDR3 coding sequence is TGTGCCAGTAGTATCCAGGGTAGCAATCAGCCCCAGCATTTT. Its protein is CASSIQGSNQPQHF. Complete variable domain (other parts from reference TRBV19 and TRBJ1-5): DGGITQSPKYLFRKEGQNVTLSCEQNLNHDAMYWYRQDPGQGLRLIYYSQIVNDFQKGDIAEGYSVSREKKESFPLTVTSAQKNPTAFYLCASSIQGSNQPQHFGDGTRLSIL.